The clone carrying this T cell receptor (beta chain) was counted ten times or more. The antigen is not known. The data originate from a study of T-cell reconstitution after alpha-beta-depleted transplantation in children. Study-level findings and limits: The main origin of T-cell counts and diversity one year after transplant was newly produced T cells. There were reportedly several hundred expanded graft clones from which alpha-beta T cells came about two months after transplant. It was surviving recipient T cells and thymic progenitors that gave some patients high TCRbeta diversity at day 60.

It was with unique molecular identifiers that the TCRbeta library was prepared. TCRdb reanalysed the PCR reads using MiXCR and keeps one entry per CDR3 protein. The table shows about 500,000 distinct CDR3 sequences, with over 9.5% occurring only once. The junction had 6 bases not matched to a gene; V was cut back by 0 bases and J by 4 bases. This CDR3 contains 16 residues. The germline V gene has CDR1 SGHTA and CDR2 FQGNSA. The material was PBMCs, mostly from graft donor cells, obtained 180 days after TCRalphabeta/CD19-depleted stem cell transplant. The clonotype originates from a female patient between 2 and 15 years old who had a stem cell transplant for aplastic anemia, so the T cells may come from the graft donor. The chain employs TRBV7-2 and TRBJ2-7; 10 nucleotides match TRBD2. The CDR3 here is CASSLAPSGRGYEQYF. CDR3 sequence (DNA): TGTGCCAGCAGCTTAGCGCCGAGCGGGAGGGGGTACGAGCAGTACTTC.